Listed here are 19 T cell receptor beta chains from one sample, sequenced in a study of blood T cell repertoires in COVID-19 (dated by TCRdb to 2018 to 2021). Library method: the immunoSEQ multiplex PCR assay. Imported from immuneACCESS, the table was reduced by TCRdb to in-frame sequences with V and J called. These copies leave out some clones; in studies compared against another copy, an unresolved V gene accounts for under half, and the cause of the remainder is not known. Present in this sample are hundreds of thousands of clones, 90% of which were seen just once. Clones ranked in the top ten supply about 2.4% of the sample. The specimen was PBMCs or T cells enriched from blood (not recorded which). The receptors here all came from a man aged 55 to 69 who had recovered from COVID-19.

CDR3 nucleotides: TGTGCCAGCAGCTTGGAACAGGGGGGCTACAATGAGCAGTTCTTC. This encodes CASSLEQGGYNEQFF. The rearrangement joins TRBV5-4 to TRBJ2-1; 8 positions agree with TRBD1. The CDR3 runs 15 residues. J lost 3 bases, V lost 0 bases, and 2 bases had no gene match. The germline V gene encodes CDR1 SGHNT and CDR2 YYREEE (reference sequence). Variable domain in full (rest from reference TRBV5-4 and TRBJ2-1): ETGVTQSPTHLIKTRGQQVTLRCSSQSGHNTVSWYQQALGQGPQFIFQYYREEENGRGNFPPRFSGLQFPNYSSELNVNALELDDSALYLCASSLEQGGYNEQFFGPGTRLTVL.

The V call is TRBV30, the J call TRBJ1-2; D is unresolved. Per the germline V gene, CDR1 is GTSNPN and CDR2 is SVGIG (reference sequence). Between the trimmed V and J ends, which lost 0 bases and 9 bases, there was a span of 26 bases. This CDR3 has 17 amino acids. The CDR3, as DNA: TGTGCCTGGAGTGTACAAGCCAGACCGGCCGGCGAAGCGAGCTACACCTTC. Amino acids: CAWSVQARPAGEASYTF.

The chain is built from TRBV5-1 and TRBJ1-1; 11 nucleotides align to TRBD1. The length of the CDR3 is 16 residues. Germline V gives CDR1 SGHRS, CDR2 YFSETQ. Losses at the gene ends were 5 bases for V and 0 bases for J; bases not matched to a gene: 6. The CDR3 DNA follows: TGCGCCAGCAGGTGGGGGACAGGGGGTTTGAACACTGAAGCTTTCTTT. It codes for CASRWGTGGLNTEAFF.

The chain couples TRBV5-1 to TRBJ2-3; 7 bases are a match to TRBD2. The CDR3 length is 15 residues. V shed 1 base and J 1 base; nucleotides not matched to a gene: 3. Per the germline V gene, CDR1 is SGHRS and CDR2 is YFSETQ. The CDR3 DNA is TGCGCCAGCAGCTTGCCGGCGGGGGGCACAGATACGCAGTATTTT. It translates to CASSLPAGGTDTQYF.

J is TRBJ2-7 and V is TRBV29-1; no clear D. The CDR3 loop spans 12 amino acids. Germline V gene sequence: CDR1 SQVTM, CDR2 ANQGSEA. V lost 2 bases and J lost 5, with 10 bases in between. This CDR3 reads CSVEYSRHEQYF. The CDR3 bases are TGCAGCGTTGAATACAGCAGACACGAGCAGTACTTC.

This rearrangement joins TRBV29-1 to TRBJ1-1, with TRBD1 matching 8 bases. This CDR3 region has 12 residues. Germline lookup yields CDR1 SQVTM and CDR2 ANQGSEA. V trimming: 6 bases; J trimming: 6 bases; junction bases outside the gene matches: 6. The CDR3 sequence: CSVQTGVAEAFF. The CDR3 bases are TGCAGCGTGCAGACAGGGGTCGCTGAAGCTTTCTTT.

This rearrangement joins TRBV5-5 to TRBJ1-2, with D perhaps matching TRBD1 (6 bases). In germline, CDR1 is SGHKS, CDR2 YYEKEE (reference sequence). Between the trimmed V and J ends, which lost 0 bases and 3 bases, there was a span of 18 bases. CDR3 length equals 17 residues. The CDR3, as DNA: TGTGCCAGCAGCTTGGTGCCTCAGGGGCGGTTGGACTATGGCTACACCTTC. Translated, it gives CASSLVPQGRLDYGYTF.

The chain recombines TRBV5-5 with TRBJ2-7; 7 positions agree with TRBD1. CDR1 SGHKS and CDR2 YYEKEE come from the germline V gene (reference sequence). After removal of 0 bases from V and 9 bases from J, the junction contained 9 bases not matched to a gene. This CDR3 has 14 residues. CDR3 sequence: CASSLEDRPAGQYF. DNA of the CDR3: TGTGCCAGCAGCTTGGAGGACAGGCCCGCCGGGCAGTACTTC.

The CDR3: CASSFDWRGEQYF. CDR3 sequence (DNA): TGTGCCAGCAGCTTCGACTGGAGGGGCGAGCAGTACTTC. The chain combines TRBV7-2 with TRBJ2-7; TRBD2 is a possible D gene (6 bases). This CDR3 contains 13 residues. The V end lost 3 bases, the J end lost 6 bases, and 12 bases lay between the germline ends. Germline values: CDR1 SGHTA, CDR2 FQGNSA.

The J gene is TRBJ1-6, the V gene TRBV30, with a possible D match to TRBD1 (5 bases). This CDR3 is built from 15 residues. The V and J ends lost 4 bases and 7 bases respectively, with 17 bases between them. Per germline, CDR1 GTSNPN and CDR2 SVGIG (reference sequence). CDR3 coding DNA: TGTGCCTGGAAGGAACAGGCCTCTCGGAATTCACCCCTCCACTTT. It yields the protein CAWKEQASRNSPLHF. The whole variable domain, remainder taken from reference TRBV30 and TRBJ1-6, is SQTIHQWPATLVQPVGSPLSLECTVEGTSNPNLYWYRQAAGRGLQLLFYSVGIGQISSEVPQNLSASRPQDRQFILSSKKLLLSDSGFYLCAWKEQASRNSPLHFGNGTRLTVT.

This clone was picked up one time. This chain uses TRBV12-3 or TRBV12-4 with TRBJ1-1; possibly TRBD1 for D (6 bases). Deletions cut 1 base from V and 6 bases from J, with 6 bases between. This CDR3 spans 12 amino acids. CDR3 nucleotides: TGTGCCAGCAGTTTAGGGGGGCCTGAAGCTTTCTTT. This gives the protein CASSLGGPEAFF.

The chain recombines TRBV5-1 with TRBJ2-5; no firm D call. The germline V and J ends were trimmed by 0 bases and 0 bases, with 9 bases remaining between them. This CDR3 comprises 15 residues. In germline, CDR1 is SGHRS, CDR2 YFSETQ. The CDR3 is CASSLAPGYQETQYF. The CDR3, as DNA: TGCGCCAGCAGCTTGGCCCCAGGATACCAAGAGACCCAGTACTTC. The entire variable domain, with the rest obtained from reference TRBV5-1 and TRBJ2-5, is as follows: KAGVTQTPRYLIKTRGQQVTLSCSPISGHRSVSWYQQTPGQGLQFLFEYFSETQRNKGNFPGRFSGRQFSNSRSEMNVSTLELGDSALYLCASSLAPGYQETQYFGPGTRLLVL.

V is TRBV6-5 and J is TRBJ1-1; 8 bases match TRBD1. Germline V CDR1 and CDR2: MNHEY, SVGAGI. The J segment lost 9 bases and the V segment lost 2 bases, leaving 5 bases of the junction unmatched. This CDR3 is 13 amino acids long. The CDR3, as DNA: TGTGCCAGCAGTTACGACAGGGGAATTAAAGCTTTCTTT. Protein product: CASSYDRGIKAFF.

This chain joins TRBV4-2 and TRBJ2-5; D perhaps matches TRBD2 (6 bases). The germline V gene has CDR1 LGHNA and CDR2 YNFKEQ. The CDR3 length is 15 residues. The V gene lost 0 bases and the J gene lost 5 bases, with 13 bases spanning the gap. The CDR3 DNA reads TGTGCCAGCAGCCAAGAGCCACTAGCCCGGGAGACCCAGTACTTC. This gives the protein CASSQEPLARETQYF.

V usage is TRBV6-1 and J usage is TRBJ1-5; D perhaps matches TRBD1 (6 bases). Germline V gene lookup returns CDR1 MNHNS and CDR2 SASEGT. There are 13 residues in the CDR3. Between the trimmed V and J ends, which lost 1 base and 10 bases, there was a span of 11 bases. The CDR3, as DNA: TGTGCCAGCAGTGAAGTCACAGGGAATCCCCAGCATTTT. Translation: CASSEVTGNPQHF.

This clone appeared a few times. V and J are TRBV24-1 and TRBJ1-2, with D tentatively TRBD1 (5 bases). The CDR3 totals 16 residues. CDR1 and CDR2 (germline): KGHDR, SFDVKD. Deletions cut 4 bases from V and 6 bases from J, with 20 bases between. In nucleotides, the CDR3 is TGTGCCACCAGTGACCCCGGGACTGCTGCAAGCCATGGCTACACCTTC. It is translated as CATSDPGTAASHGYTF.

The gene calls are TRBV19 and TRBJ1-1, with a tentative D call TRBD1 (5 bases). Trimming pared 1 base from V and 4 bases from J, leaving 13 bases between. The CDR3 extends over 15 amino acids. The V gene's germline CDR1 is LNHDA and CDR2 SQIVND (reference sequence). The CDR3 protein is CASSIGGRKGTEAFF. In nucleotides, the CDR3 is TGTGCCAGTAGTATAGGGGGGAGGAAGGGCACTGAAGCTTTCTTT. The full variable domain, completed using reference TRBV19 and TRBJ1-1, is DGGITQSPKYLFRKEGQNVTLSCEQNLNHDAMYWYRQDPGQGLRLIYYSQIVNDFQKGDIAEGYSVSREKKESFPLTVTSAQKNPTAFYLCASSIGGRKGTEAFFGQGTRLTVV.

This chain uses TRBV5-1 with TRBJ2-5; 7 nucleotides match TRBD1. The CDR3 is 16 amino acids. V lost 4 bases and J lost 10; bases outside the gene matches: 19. Looked up from germline, CDR1 is SGHRS and CDR2 is YFSETQ. The CDR3 region is CASSLGSGQPSQVQYF. CDR3 sequence (DNA): TGCGCCAGCAGCCTGGGATCGGGACAGCCCTCGCAGGTCCAGTACTTC.

The genes are TRBV19 and TRBJ1-2; no clear D gene. V gave up 11 bases and J gave up 1 base, with 14 bases separating them. CDR1 and CDR2 from the germline V gene are LNHDA and SQIVND (reference sequence). This CDR3 has 13 amino acids. The CDR3 coding sequence is TGTGCCTCCTCCCCCCAGGTTAACTATGGCTACACCTTC. It is translated as CASSPQVNYGYTF.